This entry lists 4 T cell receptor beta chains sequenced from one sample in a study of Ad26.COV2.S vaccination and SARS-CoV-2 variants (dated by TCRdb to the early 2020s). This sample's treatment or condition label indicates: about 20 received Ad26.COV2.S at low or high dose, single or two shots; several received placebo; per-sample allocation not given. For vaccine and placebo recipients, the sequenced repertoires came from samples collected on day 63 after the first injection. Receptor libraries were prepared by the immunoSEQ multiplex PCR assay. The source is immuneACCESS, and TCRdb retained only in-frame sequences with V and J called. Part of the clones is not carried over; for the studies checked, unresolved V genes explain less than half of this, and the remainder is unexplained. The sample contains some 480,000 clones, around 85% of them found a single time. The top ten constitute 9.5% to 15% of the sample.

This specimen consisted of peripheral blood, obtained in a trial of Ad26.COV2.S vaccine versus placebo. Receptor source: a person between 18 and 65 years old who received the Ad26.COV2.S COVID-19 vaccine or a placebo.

The CDR3 loop is CASLLAGKTSGANVLTF. CDR3 DNA sequence: TGTGCCAGCCTACTAGCGGGGAAGACCTCTGGGGCCAACGTCCTGACTTTC. This chain uses TRBV7-7 with TRBJ2-6; 10 nucleotides match TRBD2. Trimming removed 8 bases from V and 0 bases from J; junction bases left unmatched: 7. CDR3 length: 17 residues. Germline V gene data show CDR1 as SSHAT and CDR2 as FNYEAQ (reference sequence). The full variable domain, with the rest looked up from reference TRBV7-7 and TRBJ2-6, is GAGVSQSPRYKVTKRGQDVTLRCDPISSHATLYWYQQALGQGPEFLTYFNYEAQPDKSGLPSDRFSAERPEGSISTLTIQRTEQRDSAMYRCASLLAGKTSGANVLTFGAGSRLTVL.

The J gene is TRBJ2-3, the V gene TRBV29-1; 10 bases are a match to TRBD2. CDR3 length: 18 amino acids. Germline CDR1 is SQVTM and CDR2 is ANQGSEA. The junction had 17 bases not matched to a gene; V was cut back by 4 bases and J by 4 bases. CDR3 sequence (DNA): TGCAGCGTTGCTACCCCTCGCTCTAGCGGGAGTCTCGCAGATACGCAGTATTTT. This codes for CSVATPRSSGSLADTQYF.

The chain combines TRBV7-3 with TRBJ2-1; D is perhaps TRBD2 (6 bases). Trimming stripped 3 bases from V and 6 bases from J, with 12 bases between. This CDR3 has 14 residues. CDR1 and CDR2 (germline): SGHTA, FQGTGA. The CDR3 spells CASSFGTPSNEQFF. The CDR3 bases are TGTGCCAGCAGCTTCGGGACTCCCTCCAATGAGCAGTTCTTC.

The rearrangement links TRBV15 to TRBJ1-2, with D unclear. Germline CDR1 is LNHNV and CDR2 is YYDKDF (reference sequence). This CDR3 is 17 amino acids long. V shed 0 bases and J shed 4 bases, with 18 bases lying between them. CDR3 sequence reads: CATSRDHLATEGYGYTF. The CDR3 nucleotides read TGTGCCACCAGCAGAGATCACTTGGCCACTGAGGGCTATGGCTACACCTTC.